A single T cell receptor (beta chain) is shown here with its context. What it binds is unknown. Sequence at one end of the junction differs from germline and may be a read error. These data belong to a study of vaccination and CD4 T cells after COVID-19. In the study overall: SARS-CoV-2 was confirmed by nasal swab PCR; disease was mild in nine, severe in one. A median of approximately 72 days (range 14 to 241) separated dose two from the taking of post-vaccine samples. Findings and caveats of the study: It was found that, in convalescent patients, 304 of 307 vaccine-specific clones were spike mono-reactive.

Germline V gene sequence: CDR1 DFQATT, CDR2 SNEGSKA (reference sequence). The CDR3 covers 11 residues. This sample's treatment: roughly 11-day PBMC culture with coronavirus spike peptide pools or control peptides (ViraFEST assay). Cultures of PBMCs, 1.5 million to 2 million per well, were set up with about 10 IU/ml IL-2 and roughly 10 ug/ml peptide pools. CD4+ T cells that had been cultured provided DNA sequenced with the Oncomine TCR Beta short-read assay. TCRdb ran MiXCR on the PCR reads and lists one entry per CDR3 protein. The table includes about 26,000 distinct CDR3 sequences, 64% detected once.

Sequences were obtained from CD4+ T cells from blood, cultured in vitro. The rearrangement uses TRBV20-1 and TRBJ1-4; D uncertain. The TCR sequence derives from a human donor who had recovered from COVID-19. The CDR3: CSARVNGKLFF. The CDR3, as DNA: TGCAGTGCTAGAGTAAATGGAAAACTGTTTTTT.